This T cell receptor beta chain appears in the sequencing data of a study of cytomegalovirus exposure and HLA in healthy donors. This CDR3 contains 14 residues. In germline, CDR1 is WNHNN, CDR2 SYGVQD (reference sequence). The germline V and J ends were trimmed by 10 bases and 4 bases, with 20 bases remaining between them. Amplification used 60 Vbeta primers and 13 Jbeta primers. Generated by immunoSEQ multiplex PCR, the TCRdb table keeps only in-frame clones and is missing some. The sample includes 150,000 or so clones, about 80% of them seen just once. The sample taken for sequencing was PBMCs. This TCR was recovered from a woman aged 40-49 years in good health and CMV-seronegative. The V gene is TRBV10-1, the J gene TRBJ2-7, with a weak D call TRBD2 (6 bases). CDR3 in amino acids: CANQAPTGRYEQYF. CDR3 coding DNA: TGCGCCAACCAGGCCCCGACGGGGAGGTACGAGCAGTACTTC.